The entry that follows covers one T cell receptor (beta chain) sequence. The data originate from a study of shared clonotypes between healthy human individuals. Naive CD8 cells were CD45RO-negative, positively selected for CCR7, excluding terminally differentiated effector memory CD45RA+ cells. Generated by immunoSEQ multiplex PCR, the TCRdb table keeps only in-frame clones and is missing some. The sample lists 630,000 or so clones; 95% to 98% were seen once. Sequenced material: naive CD8+ T cells sorted from blood. The receptor was isolated from a man aged 30-40 years in good health.

CDR3 nucleotides: TGTGCCAGCAGCCCCTGGGACAACAATCAGCCCCAGCATTTT. It encodes CASSPWDNNQPQHF. The rearrangement uses TRBV7-2 and TRBJ1-5; maybe TRBD1 (6 bases). Trimming took off 5 bases at V and 3 bases at J, with 11 bases between the two ends. The CDR3 consists of 14 residues. Looked up from germline, CDR1 is SGHTA and CDR2 is FQGNSA.